What follows are 10 T cell receptor beta chains derived from one specimen sequenced in a study of molecular identifiers for immune sequencing clone quantification. MiXCR was run by TCRdb on the PCR reads, yielding one entry per CDR3 protein. The sample shows 400,000 to 600,000 distinct CDR3 sequences, around 21% of them seen only once. Sequencing was performed on naive CD8+ T cells from blood, with Jurkat cell RNA spiked in. Subset of the sample: FACS-sorted CD8+CD4-CCR7+CD45RA+ naive T cells. The receptors shown here come from a human donor in good health. Some libraries in this study had Jurkat cell RNA spiked in.

The CDR3 DNA follows: TGTGCCAGCAGTTTAGGGTCAGGGGCCGGCTACACCTTC. Encoded protein: CASSLGSGAGYTF. The chain links TRBV27 to TRBJ1-2; D perhaps matches TRBD1 (6 bases). This CDR3 contains 13 residues. The V gene's germline CDR1 is MNHEY and CDR2 SMNVEV (reference sequence). Trimming shortened V by 2 bases and J by 8 bases, and 12 bases separated the two germline ends.

This clonotype was seen ten or more times. This chain joins TRBV5-4 and TRBJ2-3; TRBD2 matches at 10 bases. V shed 1 base and J 6 bases; nucleotides not matched to a gene: 11. Germline assignment: CDR1 SGHNT and CDR2 YYREEE (reference sequence). CDR3 length: 17 amino acids. DNA of the CDR3: TGTGCCAGCAGCTTGATGAGCGGGAGGGGGATTGCGGATACGCAGTATTTT. It is translated as CASSLMSGRGIADTQYF.

A few counts support this clonotype. The V gene is TRBV6-2 or TRBV6-3, the J gene TRBJ2-2, with 7 bases fitting TRBD1. The J segment lost 6 bases and the V segment lost 6 bases, leaving 4 bases of the junction unmatched. The CDR3 contains 13 residues. Germline CDR1 MNHEY, CDR2 SVGEGT. The CDR3 nucleotides are TGTGCCAGCAGGACAGGGATCCCCGGGGAGCTGTTTTTT. It specifies CASRTGIPGELFF.

This clonotype was recorded a few times. The rearrangement uses TRBV11-3 and TRBJ2-1, with D perhaps matching TRBD2 (6 bases). V was clipped by 2 bases and J by 3 bases, with 14 bases between them. The CDR3 contains 16 residues. Germline CDR1 is SGHNT and CDR2 is YENEEA. In nucleotides, the CDR3 is TGTGCCAGCAGCTTAACGCGGGATAATTACTACAATGAGCAGTTCTTC. This gives the protein CASSLTRDNYYNEQFF.

This clonotype was seen at least ten times. V is TRBV19 and J is TRBJ2-7, with D perhaps TRBD1 (5 bases). Trimming removed 1 base from V and 2 bases from J, with 6 bases in between. This CDR3 contains 13 residues. In germline, CDR1 is LNHDA, CDR2 SQIVND (reference sequence). The CDR3 sequence is CASSIGQPYEQYF. The CDR3 bases are TGTGCCAGTAGTATAGGACAGCCCTACGAGCAGTACTTC.

This clonotype was detected ten times or more. The J gene is TRBJ2-5, the V gene TRBV12-3 or TRBV12-4; perhaps TRBD1 as D (6 bases). V was clipped by 3 bases and J by 9 bases, with 14 bases between them. This CDR3 region has 13 residues. The CDR3 protein is CASSFGIEGAQYF. CDR3 sequence (DNA): TGTGCCAGCAGTTTCGGGATCGAGGGGGCCCAGTACTTC.

In the case of this clonotype: A much larger clone sits a single nucleotide away, making a read error possible. The genes are TRBV6-6 and TRBJ2-7, with D unresolved. The germline gives CDR1 MNHNY, CDR2 SVGAGI (reference sequence). The CDR3 spans 13 residues. As DNA, the CDR3 is TGTGCCTCCCGATCTGGCCCTCACTACGGGCAGTACTTC. It encodes CASRSGPHYGQYF.

This clonotype was seen at least ten times. V usage is TRBV4-3 and J usage is TRBJ1-4, with D unresolved. Germline assignment: CDR1 LGHNA and CDR2 YSLEER. CDR3 length equals 16 residues. Between the trimmed V and J ends, which lost 0 bases and 0 bases, there was a span of 8 bases. The CDR3 nucleotides are TGCGCCAGCAGCCAAGATCAGGTCGCAACTAATGAAAAACTGTTTTTT. This translates into CASSQDQVATNEKLFF.

As concerns this clonotype: This clone may be a read error of a much larger clone one base away. This rearrangement joins TRBV7-9 to TRBJ2-7; 8 bases agree with TRBD2. Germline V gene lookup returns CDR1 SEHNR and CDR2 FQNEAQ (reference sequence). The CDR3 has 14 amino acids. Written as DNA, the CDR3 is TGTGCCAGCAGCTCGGGAGGGTTCTCCGACGAGCAGTACTTC. This sequence encodes CASSSGGFSDEQYF.

The sample holds many counts of this clonotype. This chain links TRBV13 with TRBJ2-7, with D unresolved. Germline CDR1 PRHDT, CDR2 FYEKMQ (reference sequence). The CDR3 is 15 amino acids. V lost 0 bases to trimming and J lost 3 bases, with 12 bases between them. CDR3: CASSLGPGSYYEQYF. The CDR3 DNA reads TGTGCCAGCAGCTTAGGCCCTGGGTCCTACTACGAGCAGTACTTC.